The next 3 T cell receptor beta chains were all read from a single sample in a study of CD8 T cells in Susac syndrome. Random hexamers were used to reverse transcribe the RNA input (0.5 to 1 ug). One entry per CDR3 protein, called by TCRdb with MiXCR from the immunoSEQ multiplex PCR reads. The sample includes around 140,000 distinct CDR3 sequences, roughly 96% of them seen just once. Sequenced: CD4+ T cells from PBMCs. These receptor sequences come from a human donor with multiple sclerosis.

V is TRBV20-1 and J is TRBJ2-5; 8 bases agree with TRBD1. This CDR3 is 13 amino acids long. Losses at the gene ends were 3 bases for V and 5 bases for J; bases not matched to a gene: 5. Germline CDR1 and CDR2: DFQATT and SNEGSKA (reference sequence). The CDR3, as DNA: TGCAGTGCTAGCGGACAGGGAGTGGAGACCCAGTACTTC. This encodes CSASGQGVETQYF.

The gene calls are TRBV30 and TRBJ1-3; no clear D. The CDR3 sequence is 13 residues long. Trimming pared 4 bases from V and 0 bases from J, leaving 7 bases between. The germline gives CDR1 GTSNPN, CDR2 SVGIG (reference sequence). The CDR3 region has the DNA TGTGCCTGGACGGCCTCCTCTGGAAACACCATATATTTT. It specifies CAWTASSGNTIYF.

The V and J genes are TRBV19 and TRBJ2-3; maybe TRBD2 (7 bases). CDR3 length: 15 residues. Germline V lookup: CDR1 LNHDA, CDR2 SQIVND (reference sequence). The V gene lost 3 bases and the J gene lost 3 bases, with 13 bases spanning the gap. CDR3 in DNA: TGTGCCAGTAGTATCGGGGGGCGTCGGACAGATACGCAGTATTTT. It specifies CASSIGGRRTDTQYF.